This T cell receptor beta chain was identified in a study of tumor-infiltrating lymphocytes in primary liver carcinoma. Study background: The patient population consisted of men and women between 30 and 69 years of age. Tumor lesions were T1-T3 N0M0 and spanned roughly 4.2 to 11 cm.

RNA was extracted from whole blood without cell sorting, alongside germline DNA. This clonotype was found many times. Its specificity is unknown. This CDR3 has 15 residues. CDR1 is LGHNA, CDR2 YNFKEQ, per germline. V was trimmed by 0 bases and J by 2 bases, leaving 9 bases between them. General study points: Overlap between tumor regions exceeded overlap of tumor with adjacent tissue or blood. Tumor top-250-clone fraction significantly exceeded that of blood (p = 0.039).

With a constant-region primer, TCR beta cDNA was made from 400 to 550 ng of total RNA. ARM-PCR was slightly modified, and three nested multiplex PCR rounds with it gave rise to the TCR beta libraries. PCR rounds one and two used TRBV1-TRBV30 forward primers with a C-beta reverse primer for 10 cycles each. TCRdb re-called the multiplex PCR reads through MiXCR, storing one row per CDR3 protein. The repertoire holds hundreds of thousands of distinct CDR3 sequences, with nearly 60% as singletons. The origin of this receptor is a woman in her twenties or thirties with primary liver carcinoma and hepatitis B virus infection. The gene calls are TRBV4-2 and TRBJ2-3; perhaps D is TRBD1 or TRBD2 (5 bases each). Input material: peripheral blood. The CDR3 DNA sequence: TGTGCCAGCAGCCAAGACGGGGCTCCCACAGATACGCAGTATTTT. Protein product: CASSQDGAPTDTQYF.